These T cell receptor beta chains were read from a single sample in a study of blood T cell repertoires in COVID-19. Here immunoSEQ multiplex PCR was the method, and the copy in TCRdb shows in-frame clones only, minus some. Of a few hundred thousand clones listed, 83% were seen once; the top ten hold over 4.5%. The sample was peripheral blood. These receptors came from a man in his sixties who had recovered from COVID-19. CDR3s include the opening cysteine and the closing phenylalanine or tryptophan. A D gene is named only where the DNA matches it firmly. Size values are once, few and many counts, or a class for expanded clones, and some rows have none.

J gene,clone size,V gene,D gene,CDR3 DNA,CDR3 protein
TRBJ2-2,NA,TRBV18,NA,TGTGCCAGCTCACCTCGGGGGACGGACACCGGGGAGCTGTTTTTT,CASSPRGTDTGELFF
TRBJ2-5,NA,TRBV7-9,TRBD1,TGTGCCAGCAGCACCGGGACAGGGAGTGAGACCCAGTACTTC,CASSTGTGSETQYF
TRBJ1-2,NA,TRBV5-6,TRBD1,TGTGCCAGCAGCTCCACACAGGGGGCCGAATTTGGCTACACCTTC,CASSSTQGAEFGYTF
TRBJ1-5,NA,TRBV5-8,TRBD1,TGTGCCAGCAGCTGGAGGGACAGGGGGCTCAGGCAGCCCCAGCATTTT,CASSWRDRGLRQPQHF
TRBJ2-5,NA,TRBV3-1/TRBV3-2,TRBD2,TGTGCCAGCAGCCAAAGGGGGGGGACTAGTCAAGAGACCCAGTACTTC,CASSQRGGTSQETQYF
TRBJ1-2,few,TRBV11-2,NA,TGTGCCAGCAGCTTCCAGGACAGATATGGCTACACCTTC,CASSFQDRYGYTF
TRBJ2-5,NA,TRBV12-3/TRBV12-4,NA,TGTGCCAGCGCCTCGGGTTTGGGAGAGACCCAGTACTTC,CASASGLGETQYF
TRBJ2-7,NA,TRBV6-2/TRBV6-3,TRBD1,TGTGCCAGCAGTCGGGGACAGGTCTCTGCGTACTTC,CASSRGQVSAYF
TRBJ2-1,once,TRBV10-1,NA,TGCGCCAGCAGTGAGGTCGGCTACAATGAGCAGTTCTTC,CASSEVGYNEQFF
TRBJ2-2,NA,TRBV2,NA,TGTGCCAGCAGTGGAGGGGGGGCCAACGGGGAGCTGTTTTTT,CASSGGGANGELFF
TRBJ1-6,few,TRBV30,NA,TGTGCCTGGAGTGTACGTCAGGCGCCCTATAATTCACCCCTCCACTTT,CAWSVRQAPYNSPLHF
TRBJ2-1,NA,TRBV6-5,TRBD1,TGTGCCAGCAGCAGGACAGGTAGCTCCTACAATGAGCAGTTCTTC,CASSRTGSSYNEQFF
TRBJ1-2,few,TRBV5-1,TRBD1,TGCGCCAGCAGCGGAAACAGGGGGCCCGGCTATGGCTACACCTTC,CASSGNRGPGYGYTF
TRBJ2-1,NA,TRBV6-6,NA,TGTGCCAGCATCGAATCGACAGCCTACAATGAGCAGTTCTTC,CASIESTAYNEQFF
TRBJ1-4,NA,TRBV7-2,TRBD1,TGTGCCAGCAGCGGACGACAGGGCCTTAATGAAAAACTGTTTTTT,CASSGRQGLNEKLFF
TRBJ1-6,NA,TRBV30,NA,TGTGCCTGGAGTAGAACAGGACCTGAGTCACCCCTCCACTTT,CAWSRTGPESPLHF
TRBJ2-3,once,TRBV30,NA,TGTGCCTGGAGTGGGCCGGGTGGCGGTCAAGATACGCAGTATTTT,CAWSGPGGGQDTQYF
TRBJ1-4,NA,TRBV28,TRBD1,TGTGCCAGCAGTCGTCGACAGGGGGTGGGCCCCGAGGAGGAAAAACTGTTTTTT,CASSRRQGVGPEEEKLFF
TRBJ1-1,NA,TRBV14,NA,TGTGCCAGCAGCCAAGATCTTGGGGGCGCAGCTTTCTTT,CASSQDLGGAAFF
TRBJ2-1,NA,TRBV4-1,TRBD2,TGCGCCAGCAGCCAAGCACTAGCGGGGTCGGTTTTCGACAATGAGCAGTTCTTC,CASSQALAGSVFDNEQFF
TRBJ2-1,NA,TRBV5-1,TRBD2,TGCGCCAGCAGCCTAGGCGGGGGTAGCTCCTACAATGAGCAGTTCTTC,CASSLGGGSSYNEQFF
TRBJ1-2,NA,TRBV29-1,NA,TGCAGCGCAAATCTCCTGGACAGCTACGGTGGCTACACCTTC,CSANLLDSYGGYTF
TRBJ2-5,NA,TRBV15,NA,TGTGCCACCAGCAGAGATCGTGGCGAGACCCAGTACTTC,CATSRDRGETQYF
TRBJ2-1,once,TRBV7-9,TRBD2,TGTGCCAGCAGCTTAGTTGTCAGGACTAGCGGGGACAATGAGCAGTTCTTC,CASSLVVRTSGDNEQFF
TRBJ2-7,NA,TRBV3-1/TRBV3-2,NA,TGTGCCAGCAGCCCCCCAGGGGGGCTGTACGAGCAGTACTTC,CASSPPGGLYEQYF
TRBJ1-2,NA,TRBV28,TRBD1,TGTGCCAGCAGTCAACCCCGGGGCAGGGGGAAAAATGGCTACACCTTC,CASSQPRGRGKNGYTF
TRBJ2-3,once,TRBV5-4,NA,TGTGCCAGCAGCGCCGGGGTTAGCAGCAACACAGATACGCAGTATTTT,CASSAGVSSNTDTQYF
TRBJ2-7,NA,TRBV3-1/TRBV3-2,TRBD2,TGTGCCAGCAGCCAAGTTGAGACTAGCTCCGAGCAGTACTTC,CASSQVETSSEQYF
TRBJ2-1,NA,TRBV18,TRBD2,TGTGCCAGCTCACCACAGAGAGCGGGGACCTACAATGAGCAGTTCTTC,CASSPQRAGTYNEQFF
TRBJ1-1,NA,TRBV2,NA,TGTGCCAGCAGCCAGGGGACTGAAGCTTTCTTT,CASSQGTEAFF
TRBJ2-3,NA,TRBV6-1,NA,TGTGCCAGCAGTGAACCGGCTGAGCGGGATACGCAGTATTTT,CASSEPAERDTQYF
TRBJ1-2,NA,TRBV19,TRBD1,TGTGCCAGTAGCCCACAATCAGGGGGCGCCGGCTATGGCTACACCTTC,CASSPQSGGAGYGYTF
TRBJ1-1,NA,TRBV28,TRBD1,TGTGCCAGCACCCAACAGGGGTTAAGGGGGCAAGCTTTCTTT,CASTQQGLRGQAFF
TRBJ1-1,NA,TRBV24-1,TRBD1,TGTGCCACCAGACAGGGGGCGATGAACACTGAAGCTTTCTTT,CATRQGAMNTEAFF
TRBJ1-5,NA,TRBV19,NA,TGTGCCAGTAGTATTGTAGGGCGGGGGAGCAATCAGCCCCAGCATTTT,CASSIVGRGSNQPQHF
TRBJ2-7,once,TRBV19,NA,TGTGCCAGTAGTATAGAGGCAGGGGCCTCCTACGAGCAGTACTTC,CASSIEAGASYEQYF
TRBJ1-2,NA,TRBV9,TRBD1,TGTGCCAGCAGCGTAGGGACAGGGGAACTTGTAGCCTATGGCTACACCTTC,CASSVGTGELVAYGYTF
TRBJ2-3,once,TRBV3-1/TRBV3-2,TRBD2,TGTGCCAGCAGCGTTCCCCTCCGGCGGGGGGATCTTCGCACAGATACGCAGTATTTT,CASSVPLRRGDLRTDTQYF
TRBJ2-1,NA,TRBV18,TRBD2,TGTGCCAGCTCAGTTCAGCGGGGCGATGAGCAGTTCTTC,CASSVQRGDEQFF